This T cell receptor beta chain was captured in a study of vaccination effects on CD4 cells after COVID-19. Study-level background: CD4+ T cells specific for antigen were expanded with viral peptide pools by the ViraFEST assay before sequencing. A few convalescent patients gave samples early and late after vaccination.

Study-wide results and limits: Infection- and vaccine-induced clones contracted markedly late after vaccination.

In the case of this clone: The antigen is undetermined.

Assay used: immunoSEQ multiplex PCR; TCRdb lists only in-frame clones, some missing. The data hold approximately 30,000 clones, with approximately 77% observed a single time. Germline assignment: CDR1 MNHEY and CDR2 SVGAGI. The V end was cut by 4 bases, the J end by 6 bases, with 5 bases between. CDR3 length: 11 amino acids. After roughly 10 days in culture, the CD4+ T cells were isolated. The person had a PCR-confirmed SARS-CoV-2 infection during March to December 2020. Participants each got two BNT162b2 or mRNA-1273 vaccine doses. The authors replaced half the medium with IL-2 medium on days 3 and 7.

The genes are TRBV6-5 and TRBJ2-3; D is uncertain. The source was CD4+ T cells from PBMCs cultured without peptide, collected after COVID-19 vaccination. This TCR derives from a human donor who had a prior SARS-CoV-2 infection. The CDR3 nucleotides are TGTGCCAGCAGTTCGACTGATACGCAGTATTTT. This gives the protein CASSSTDTQYF.